The 2 T cell receptor beta chains presented below share a single source sample, sequenced in a study of post-analysis software for immune sequencing data. Findings and limits, study-wide: There were five TRBV segments more frequent in patients than controls, and TRBV5-6, TRBV5-1 and TRBV20-1 were among them.

Their target antigens are unknown. cDNA libraries of TCR beta carried unique molecular identifiers. TCRdb ran MiXCR on the PCR reads and lists one entry per CDR3 protein. The sample consists of hundreds of thousands of distinct CDR3 sequences, 30% of them appearing once. Sequencing was done on a sample of blood. These receptors were taken from a girl between 10 and 17 years old with multiple sclerosis.

This chain links TRBV12-3 or TRBV12-4 with TRBJ2-3; TRBD2 matches 13 bases. Trimming took 5 bases from V and 2 from J; bases not matched to a gene: 13. The length of the CDR3 is 19 residues. Here the CDR3 reads CASSKGLAGVITPTDTQYF. The CDR3 DNA reads as TGTGCCAGCAGTAAAGGACTAGCGGGGGTTATCACCCCCACAGATACGCAGTATTTT.

The rearrangement links TRBV20-1 to TRBJ2-5, with D unresolved. Between the trimmed V and J ends, which lost 1 base and 5 bases, there was a span of 14 bases. The CDR3 contains 14 residues. Looked up from germline, CDR1 is DFQATT and CDR2 is SNEGSKA (reference sequence). CDR3 coding DNA: TGCAGTGCTAGAGCCCCGGCGGCCGGCGAGACCCAGTACTTC. Translation: CSARAPAAGETQYF.